A single sample gave rise to the 30 T cell receptor beta chains below, sequenced in a study of blood T cells in healthy people across ages (dated by TCRdb to the mid-2010s). The library was built by means of 5' RACE. Sequencing was performed on an Illumina HiSeq 2500. The second PCR ran for roughly 7 to 12 cycles and used a J-beta primer mix along with a sample-barcoded 5' primer. TCRdb passed the public sequencing reads through fastp at Q25 and MiXCR, retaining productive beta sequences. For every CDR3 protein sequence, its rows merge into one entry that carries the most common genes and DNA. The sample table shows about 2 million distinct CDR3 sequences, and about 49% are seen once. The ten most abundant clones make up approximately 2.1% of the sample. The specimen was blood. The origin of the receptors is a woman aged 40 to 50 in good health.

The table lists this clonotype with a few counts. The chain links TRBV29-1 to TRBJ2-1; D call uncertain. Germline values: CDR1 SQVTM, CDR2 ANQGSEA. Trimming removed 5 bases at V and 5 bases at J, with 19 bases between. The CDR3 is 15 amino acids. DNA of the CDR3: TGCAGCGTTAGTACTATCGGCAACCTTAACAATGAGCAGTTCTTC. Its translation is CSVSTIGNLNNEQFF.

As to this clonotype: Mismatch with germline at one junction end may stem from a read error. V usage is TRBV2 and J usage is TRBJ2-1; no clear D gene. The CDR3 contains 15 residues. Germline assignment: CDR1 SNHLY and CDR2 FYNNEI. The CDR3 nucleotides are TGTGCCAGCGGCTTAAAGAAGACGTCCTGCAATGAGCAGTTCTTC. Protein: CASGLKKTSCNEQFF.

J is TRBJ2-7 and V is TRBV6-2 or TRBV6-3; TRBD1 might be the D (5 bases). The CDR3 totals 16 residues. Germline CDR1 is MNHEY and CDR2 is SVGEGT. The ends were cut back, 6 bases at V and 0 bases at J, with 18 bases in the middle. The CDR3 is CASSPLQVRSSYEQYF. CDR3 nucleotide sequence: TGTGCCAGCAGCCCCTTACAGGTCAGGAGCTCCTACGAGCAGTACTTC.

The chain links TRBV6-4 to TRBJ2-3; TRBD1 or TRBD2 may be the D gene (6 bases each). The V gene lost 4 bases and the J gene lost 8 bases, with 13 bases spanning the gap. CDR1 and CDR2 from the germline V gene are MRHNA and SNTAGT. The CDR3 loop spans 13 amino acids. Here the CDR3 DNA reads TGTGCCAGCAGTGTACAGGGAGGTGGTACGCAGTATTTT. This codes for CASSVQGGGTQYF.

The J gene is TRBJ2-4, the V gene TRBV7-2; 13 bases map to TRBD2. The J call may be incorrect, as the DNA end agrees better with TRBJ2-7. The CDR3 contains 16 residues. CDR1 is SGHTA, CDR2 FQGNSA, per germline. The CDR3 DNA sequence: TGTGCCAGCAGCTTTACTAGCGGGGGGGCCGGGTACGAGCAGTACTTC. It translates to CASSFTSGGAGYEQYF.

This chain connects TRBV7-2 to TRBJ2-3, with D unresolved. Germline V CDR1 and CDR2: SGHTA, FQGNSA. The CDR3 has 15 residues. V was trimmed by 1 base and J by 4 bases, leaving 12 bases between them. CDR3 in DNA: TGTGCCAGCAGCTTAGGGCCCCCGAGCCCAGATACGCAGTATTTT. It yields the protein CASSLGPPSPDTQYF.

This clonotype was seen more than once but under ten times. The J gene is TRBJ2-3, the V gene TRBV10-3; D is perhaps TRBD2 (5 bases). Trimming stripped 3 bases from V and 3 bases from J, with 10 bases between. This CDR3 is built from 14 residues. The germline gives CDR1 ENHRY, CDR2 SYGVKD. CDR3 nucleotide sequence: TGTGCCATCAGTGAAACGGGGTTTACAGATACGCAGTATTTT. Encoded protein: CAISETGFTDTQYF.

CDR3 loop: CASSKGPTGKNTGELFF. In nucleotides, the CDR3 is TGTGCCAGCAGCAAAGGTCCTACGGGGAAGAACACCGGGGAGCTGTTTTTT. The J gene is TRBJ2-2, the V gene TRBV21-1. TRBV21-1 is noted as a pseudogene. This CDR3 has 17 amino acids.

The chain recombines TRBV5-4 with TRBJ2-3, with no clear D. Germline CDR1 and CDR2: SGHNT and YYREEE (reference sequence). The CDR3 has 16 residues. V gave up 0 bases and J gave up 0 bases, with 11 bases separating them. CDR3 sequence: CASSLEPRISTDTQYF. The CDR3 DNA reads TGTGCCAGCAGCTTGGAGCCCAGGATAAGCACAGATACGCAGTATTTT.

The gene calls are TRBV12-3 or TRBV12-4 and TRBJ1-5, with 8 bases matching TRBD1. The CDR3 has 14 residues. V trimming: 5 bases; J trimming: 5 bases; junction bases outside the gene matches: 5. The DNA for the CDR3 is TGTGCCAGCAGTCCACAGGGGGAGGATCAGCCCCAGCATTTT. This codes for CASSPQGEDQPQHF.

This sequence joins TRBV10-3 and TRBJ2-3; D possibly corresponds to TRBD2 (5 bases). Germline loops: CDR1 ENHRY, CDR2 SYGVKD. This CDR3 region has 14 residues. V gave up 4 bases and J gave up 5 bases, with 13 bases separating them. The CDR3 loop is CAISGRAGGDTQYF. Written as DNA, the CDR3 is TGTGCCATCAGTGGAAGGGCAGGAGGAGATACGCAGTATTTT.

This clonotype has more than one count but fewer than ten. The chain has TRBV7-2 and TRBJ2-3; no reliable D call. Germline values: CDR1 SGHTA, CDR2 FQGNSA. Trimming stripped 1 base from V and 2 bases from J, with 10 bases between. The CDR3 sequence is 15 residues long. CDR3 in DNA: TGTGCCAGCAGCTTAGTGACGGATTTCACAGATACGCAGTATTTT. This translates into CASSLVTDFTDTQYF.

This clonotype was seen once. Here the CDR3 reads CASSHLAVESSYNEQFF. In nucleotides, the CDR3 is TGCGCCAGCAGCCATCTAGCGGTTGAAAGCTCCTACAATGAGCAGTTCTTC. V usage is TRBV5-1 and J usage is TRBJ2-1, with TRBD2 matching over 7 bases. The CDR3 has 17 amino acids. The V segment lost 4 bases and the J segment 0 bases; nucleotides outside the gene matches: 10. Germline V lookup: CDR1 SGHRS, CDR2 YFSETQ.

The chain combines TRBV29-1 with TRBJ1-2; 10 bases match TRBD1. The CDR3 has 15 residues. With 4 bases clipped from V and 2 bases from J, the junction kept 7 bases outside the gene matches. The germline CDR1 and CDR2 sequences are SQVTM and ANQGSEA. CDR3 sequence: CSVAGQGESNYGYTF. The CDR3 DNA sequence: TGCAGCGTTGCAGGACAGGGGGAGTCGAACTATGGCTACACCTTC.

The V gene is TRBV19, the J gene TRBJ2-4; maybe TRBD1 (5 bases). Trimming pared 3 bases from V and 0 bases from J, leaving 12 bases between. Germline CDR1 and CDR2: LNHDA and SQIVND (reference sequence). The CDR3 covers 16 residues. CDR3 sequence reads: CASSIGAGLAKNIQYF. Here the CDR3 DNA reads TGTGCCAGTAGTATTGGGGCAGGCCTAGCCAAAAACATTCAGTACTTC.

Only a few counts were recorded for this clonotype. The chain carries TRBV13 and TRBJ1-1; D is uncertain. This CDR3 has 15 amino acids. V was cut by 4 bases and J by 3 bases, with 15 bases left in between. Germline V gives CDR1 PRHDT, CDR2 FYEKMQ (reference sequence). The CDR3 protein is CASSSEDPSDTEAFF. For the CDR3, the DNA is TGTGCCAGCAGCTCGGAGGATCCTAGTGACACTGAAGCTTTCTTT.

The chain has TRBV6-6 and TRBJ2-5; tentatively, D is TRBD2 (5 bases). The CDR3 totals 14 residues. Per germline, CDR1 MNHNY and CDR2 SVGAGI (reference sequence). Between the trimmed V and J ends, which lost 2 bases and 2 bases, there was a span of 9 bases. CDR3 region: CASSYTRRQETQYF. The DNA for the CDR3 is TGTGCCAGCAGTTACACCAGGAGGCAAGAGACCCAGTACTTC.

This clonotype was observed at least ten times. The chain links TRBV2 to TRBJ2-5; 7 bases agree with TRBD1. Germline loops: CDR1 SNHLY, CDR2 FYNNEI. J gave up 1 base and V 8 bases, and 1 base lay outside the gene matches. The CDR3 runs to 12 residues. CDR3 residues: CASGTAQETQYF. The CDR3 region has the DNA TGTGCCAGCGGGACAGCCCAAGAGACCCAGTACTTC. The full variable domain, completed using reference TRBV2 and TRBJ2-5, is EPEVTQTPSHQVTQMGQEVILRCVPISNHLYFYWYRQILGQKVEFLVSFYNNEISEKSEIFDDQFSVERPDGSNFTLKIRSTKLEDSAMYFCASGTAQETQYFGPGTRLLVL.

The rearrangement joins TRBV5-1 to TRBJ2-5; D is perhaps TRBD2 (7 bases). This CDR3 has 14 residues. Germline CDR1 SGHRS, CDR2 YFSETQ. Trimming removed 4 bases at V and 1 base at J, with 11 bases between. CDR3 region: CASSRGAVQETQYF. CDR3 in DNA: TGCGCCAGCAGCCGGGGGGCAGTCCAAGAGACCCAGTACTTC.

This CDR3 reads CSARDPGGGNEQFF. For the CDR3, the DNA is TGCAGTGCTAGAGACCCAGGAGGGGGCAATGAGCAGTTCTTC. This chain uses TRBV20-1 with TRBJ2-1, with D tentatively TRBD1 or TRBD2 (6 bases each). CDR1 DFQATT and CDR2 SNEGSKA come from the germline V gene (reference sequence). The CDR3 spans 14 residues. Trimming shortened V by 0 bases and J by 6 bases, and 12 bases separated the two germline ends.

The rearrangement links TRBV28 to TRBJ2-4, with TRBD2 matching over 10 bases. Trimming cost V 5 bases and J 7 bases; bases outside gene matches: 5. Germline CDR1 MDHEN, CDR2 SYDVKM. This CDR3 contains 14 residues. CDR3 sequence: CASSVGLAANIQYF. For the CDR3, the DNA is TGTGCCAGCAGTGTAGGACTAGCGGCGAACATTCAGTACTTC.

This clonotype occurred a few times. J is TRBJ2-4 and V is TRBV15; D may be TRBD1 (5 bases). Trimming left V 0 bases short and J 9 bases short, with 15 bases between. The CDR3 spans 15 residues. The germline V gene has CDR1 LNHNV and CDR2 YYDKDF (reference sequence). The CDR3: CATSRDQAGLGIQYF. Written as DNA, the CDR3 is TGTGCCACCAGCAGAGATCAAGCAGGGTTAGGCATTCAGTACTTC.

The chain has TRBV7-2 and TRBJ1-1; tentative D call: TRBD1 (6 bases). Per germline, CDR1 SGHTA and CDR2 FQGNSA. Deletions cut 5 bases from V and 6 bases from J, with 16 bases between. The CDR3 runs to 14 residues. The CDR3 DNA follows: TGTGCCAGCAGCCCCGGGAGGGGGGAGTCTGAAGCTTTCTTT. This encodes CASSPGRGESEAFF. Full variable domain (remainder filled in from reference TRBV7-2 and TRBJ1-1): GAGVSQSPSNKVTEKGKDVELRCDPISGHTALYWYRQSLGQGLEFLIYFQGNSAPDKSGLPSDRFSAERTGGSVSTLTIQRTQQEDSAVYLCASSPGRGESEAFFGQGTRLTVV.

Details on this clonotype: One end of the junction does not line up with germline, which may come from a read error. This sequence joins TRBV3-1 and TRBJ1-2; D is unclear. Looked up from germline, CDR1 is LGHDT and CDR2 is YNNKEL (reference sequence). The CDR3 covers 14 residues. CDR3 amino acids: CASSQRAGNYGYTF. DNA of the CDR3: TGTGCCAGCAGCCAGAGGGCAGGCAACTATGGATACACCTTC.

This clonotype was counted only a few times. This chain joins TRBV7-2 and TRBJ2-2; the D gene is possibly TRBD1 (6 bases). CDR3 length equals 13 residues. The V and J ends lost 6 bases and 6 bases respectively, with 11 bases between them. Germline CDR1 and CDR2: SGHTA and FQGNSA. This chain's CDR3 is CASSYRESGELFF. For the CDR3, the DNA is TGTGCCAGCAGTTACAGGGAGTCCGGGGAGCTGTTTTTT.

This chain links TRBV28 with TRBJ2-1; 10 nucleotides agree with TRBD1. CDR3 length: 15 residues. CDR1 is MDHEN, CDR2 SYDVKM, per germline. The ends lost 6 bases at V and 12 bases at J; junction bases unmatched: 14. The CDR3 nucleotides read TGTGCCAGCAGCCCACCCGGGACAGGGGCTAGGAGGCAGTTCTTC. Its protein is CASSPPGTGARRQFF. The variable domain in full, with the rest retrieved from reference TRBV28 and TRBJ2-1, is DVKVTQSSRYLVKRTGEKVFLECVQDMDHENMFWYRQDPGLGLRLIYFSYDVKMKEKGDIPEGYSVSREKKERFSLILESASTNQTSMYLCASSPPGTGARRQFFGPGTRLTVL.

This sequence joins TRBV4-2 and TRBJ2-3; TRBD2 might be the D (5 bases). Trimming pared 0 bases from V and 4 bases from J, leaving 14 bases between. There are 16 residues in the CDR3. Germline V gene sequence: CDR1 LGHNA, CDR2 YNFKEQ. The CDR3 DNA reads TGTGCCAGCAGCCAAGACGGCGGGCAATGGGCAGATACGCAGTATTTT. As protein: CASSQDGGQWADTQYF.

The V call is TRBV7-9, the J call TRBJ1-1; a weak D match, TRBD1 (5 bases). Trimming shortened V by 3 bases and J by 9 bases, and 11 bases separated the two germline ends. Germline loops: CDR1 SEHNR, CDR2 FQNEAQ (reference sequence). The CDR3 is 12 amino acids. The CDR3 reads CASSFLQAKAFF. In nucleotides, the CDR3 is TGTGCCAGCAGCTTTTTACAGGCTAAAGCTTTCTTT.

This clonotype occurred a few times. One end of the junction varies from germline; a read error may be responsible. The chain employs TRBV7-7 and TRBJ2-5, with D tentatively TRBD1 (5 bases). CDR1 and CDR2 (germline): SSHAT, FNYEAQ (reference sequence). This CDR3 spans 14 amino acids. CDR3 in amino acids: CASNQGLGQETQYF. CDR3 DNA: TGTGCTAGCAATCAGGGATTGGGCCAAGAGACCCAGTACTTC.

The chain links TRBV20-1 to TRBJ2-7; 10 bases map to TRBD1. V dropped 3 bases and J dropped 6; count of bases not matched to a gene: 8. The CDR3 sequence is 14 residues long. The germline CDR1 and CDR2 sequences are DFQATT and SNEGSKA (reference sequence). The CDR3 DNA sequence: TGCAGTGCTAGCCGACAGGGGGCAACTCCCGAGCAGTACTTC. Translation: CSASRQGATPEQYF.